This T cell receptor (beta chain) was observed in a study of prognosis after radiotherapy for stage I lung cancer (dated by TCRdb to about 2021). Study-wide context: Around 18 stage I NSCLC patients were enrolled in Nanjing, China, between 2018 and January 2019. On tumor histology, roughly 12 patients had adenocarcinoma and roughly 7 had squamous cell carcinoma. SBRT was given in 3 to 5 fractions with a biologically effective dose of at least 100 Gy, using image-guided IMRT or VMAT. There were 14 to 15 patients with newly diagnosed primary stage I lung tumors and 4 or 5 patients with oligometastatic NSCLC after surgical resection of the primary tumor. The study took one blood sample before SBRT and one after SBRT from each of 19 patients and sequenced all 40 or so samples. All patients were considered medically inoperable, owing to comorbidities in around twelve and refusal of surgery in several. Distant metastases were developed by four of the 19 patients after SBRT, at a median of around seven months, whereas no significant progression was observed in the other 15 patients. This study profiled peripheral blood TCR beta repertoires from stage I NSCLC patients before and after stereotactic body radiotherapy and linked the repertoires to distant failure. Ages in the cohort of about a dozen men and more than five women ranged from roughly 50 to 85 years, with a median of 74. SBRT was not combined with any concurrent therapy in any patient. Results and caveats for the whole study, not just this receptor: None of the reported P values were adjusted for multiple comparisons. Tumor specificity of expanded TCR clones was not determined. Limitations of the study included a small cohort and short follow-up, and the study findings need independent validation. TRBV and TRBJ usage frequencies reportedly varied with metastasis status, involving two V genes at baseline and some ten V and two J genes after SBRT. Post-SBRT Shannon entropy and its change from baseline were lower in patients who developed distant metastases; baseline Shannon entropy was not associated with metastases. After SBRT, the number of unique TCR clones decreased (median around 10,000 before versus 6,000 to 7,000 after; Wilcoxon paired P=0.011).

A history of other malignancies or of prior chemotherapy or radiotherapy was absent in all patients, and node-negative disease was shown on CT and PET/CT in all patients. At each of two time points, about 5.5 milliliters of peripheral venous blood were collected in EDTA tubes. PBMCs were isolated by Ficoll-Paque Plus density-gradient centrifugation. Right after collection, samples were kept at -80 degrees C until analysis. Two rounds of multiplex PCR were performed to amplify the TCR beta CDR3 region from genomic DNA. In the first PCR round, primers specific to each TRBV and TRBJ gene were used, and the primer sequences were filed in Chinese patent CN105087789A. Universal primers were used in the second round of PCR. The Roche High Pure PCR Template Preparation Kit was used to extract genomic DNA from frozen PBMCs. The libraries underwent paired-end sequencing with 151 bp reads on an Illumina HiSeq 3000. Under the source paper's analysis protocol: Raw reads lacking the multiplex PCR primer sequences were removed with CutAdapt. PEAR was used to merge high-quality paired reads into contigs. MiXCR assigned TRB V, D and J gene segments to each contig by aligning to reference sequences. To remove sequencing errors, CDR3 sequences were clustered according to base quality and sequence similarity. Diversity was calculated as Shannon entropy divided by the natural log of the number of productive TCR sequences. To get clonality, Shannon entropy was divided by the natural log of the number of unique clonotypes, and that result was subtracted from one. The Youden index of ROC curves was used to select progression-free survival cut-offs for repertoire metrics, and analyses were performed in R 3.5.3. Using fastp trimming at Q25 and MiXCR clonotype assembly, TCRdb reanalyzed the public sequencing data and kept in-frame beta chains. Entries are consolidated by CDR3 protein sequence, retaining the most common genes and DNA. The V and J calls reflect TCRdb's pipeline rather than the authors' work. Recorded for this sample are roughly 20,000 distinct CDR3 sequences; 50% to 60% of them occurred a single time. Together, the top ten hold roughly 26% of the sample.

This clonotype appeared a single time. The target of this receptor is not known. No per-base quality is available; no much larger clone lies one base away. A solitary read yields weak support. After removal of 0 bases from V and 4 bases from J, the junction retains 8 bases not matched to a gene. Taken from cysteine to phenylalanine, the CDR3 has 15 residues. Just the 45-base CDR3 DNA is kept, in frame starting at base 1. Based on the germline V gene (reference sequence), the CDR1 and CDR2 sequences are DFQATT and SNEGSKA. The sequence was collected from a donor aged 50 or older with non-small cell lung cancer. The V and J segments used are TRBV20-1 and TRBJ1-1; 7 central bases correspond to TRBD1. The starting material was PBMCs, obtained before or after stereotactic body radiation therapy (not recorded which). The CDR3 reads as follows: CSARDPNDRVTEAFF. The DNA is TGCAGTGCTAGAGATCCAAACGACAGGGTCACTGAAGCTTTCTTT.